Listed here is a single TCR beta chain. This clonotype was detected ten times or more. Its antigen is not yet known. One base away there is no much larger clone; base qualities are not given. The sample belongs to a study of early T cells in non-severe SARS-CoV-2 infection (dated by TCRdb to the early 2020s). The study in broad terms: Because TCR sequencing was done on bulk RNA from unsorted whole blood, the alpha and beta chains could not be paired.

On the study overall, not on this receptor specifically: VDJdb matching was skewed toward anti-spike CD8 responses, so virus-specific expansions were likely underestimated and private and CD4 specificities were missed.

A case-control design nested within a healthcare worker cohort in London, UK, was used, with weekly nasopharyngeal swab PCR tests and blood sampling performed. Healthcare workers were enrolled in the week of the UK lockdown, from 23 to 31 March 2020, and were followed every week for up to roughly 15 weeks. Libraries were made using 5' RACE. TCRdb names NextSeq 500 as the instrument used. To correct for sequencing error and PCR bias, the TCR library protocol tagged individual cDNA molecules with unique molecular identifiers. Both TCR alpha and beta chains were sequenced, and tight co-correlation was observed between alpha and beta sequence abundances in each sample. The source study handled its data this way. V gene, J gene and CDR3 annotation of TCR sequences was performed with Decombinator V4. Expanded TCRs were defined as changing significantly between any two time points under a Poisson model with p below 0.0001. Abundances of TCRs were expressed as counts per million after normalisation to the total number of TCRs sequenced in each sample. TRAV1-2 paired with TRAJ12, TRAJ20 or TRAJ33 defined MAIT TCRs, while TRAV10 paired with TRAJ18 defined iNKT TCRs. VDJdb, accessed on 1 November 2021, was searched for TCRs annotated for CMV, EBV and SARS-CoV-2, and TCRs annotated for more than one antigen were excluded. TCRdb's own reprocessing of the public reads used fastp at Q25 and MiXCR and kept productive beta chains. Rows are combined by CDR3 protein, so each entry shows the most common genes and DNA. The V and J calls and clone size come from TCRdb's table, not from the authors' own analysis. Present in this sample are 60,000 to 65,000 distinct CDR3 sequences, 8.5% to 9.5% of which were seen just once. In total, the top ten clones hold over 0.95% of the sample.

V lost 6 bases and J lost 12 bases; the stretch between them is 18 bases long. Inclusive of the bounding cysteine and valine, the CDR3 is 11 residues long. Only the CDR3 part of the read is kept: 33 bases, read in frame from the first base. The germline V gene (reference sequence) supplies CDR1 DFQATT and CDR2 SNEGSKA. The origin of this receptor is an adult who was a healthcare worker with PCR-confirmed SARS-CoV-2 infection or an uninfected control (not recorded which). The sequenced sample consisted of whole blood. The receptor chain draws on TRBV20-1 and TRBJ2-7; the D gene is not confidently resolved. The CDR3 protein: CSASDGSRRYV. The sequenced DNA is TGCAGTGCCTCGGACGGATCCCGTCGGTACGTC.